This T cell receptor (beta chain) was identified in a study of neurological immune-mediated disorders. Study-wide points: None of the CDR3 amino acid sequences of expanded clones were shared across subjects, and this suggested private repertoires in all groups. HTLV-1-associated myelopathy showed the most TCR clonal expansion; multiple sclerosis the least, below healthy controls.

Germline lookup yields CDR1 SGHRS and CDR2 YFSETQ. CDR3 length: 16 residues. V gave up 6 bases and J gave up 5 bases; unmatched junction bases: 11. 5'RACE generated cDNA with 10-nucleotide random UMIs. From 15-18 subjects, every sequencing run obtained over 160 million TCR-beta sequences. TCRdb reanalysed the 5' RACE reads using MiXCR and keeps one entry per CDR3 protein. The data show tens of thousands of distinct CDR3 sequences, approximately 10% seen once. In this sample, this clonotype turned up many times. The target antigen is unknown. The receptor was derived from a man aged 35-49 years in good health. The V gene is TRBV5-1, the J gene TRBJ2-1, with 10 bases aligning to TRBD2. Sequences were obtained from PBMCs. CDR3 DNA: TGCGCCAGCAATCCTTGGAGGACTAGCGGCCACAATGAGCAGTTCTTC. It is translated as CASNPWRTSGHNEQFF.